This T cell receptor (beta chain) came from a study of blood T cell repertoires in COVID-19. Germline loops: CDR1 KGHSH, CDR2 LQKENI. With 3 bases removed from V and 5 bases from J, the gap between germline ends came to 16 bases. CDR3 length: 15 residues. Here immunoSEQ multiplex PCR was the method, and the copy in TCRdb shows in-frame clones only, minus some. The sample lists about 130,000 clones; approximately 85% were seen once. This chain connects TRBV18 to TRBJ1-1, with D possibly matching TRBD1 (5 bases). The source material was peripheral blood. This sequence originates from a human donor in a cohort sampled during active COVID-19. The CDR3 nucleotides read TGTGCCAGCTCACCCCGCTTAGTAACAGGTACTGAAGCTTTCTTT. The encoded protein is CASSPRLVTGTEAFF.